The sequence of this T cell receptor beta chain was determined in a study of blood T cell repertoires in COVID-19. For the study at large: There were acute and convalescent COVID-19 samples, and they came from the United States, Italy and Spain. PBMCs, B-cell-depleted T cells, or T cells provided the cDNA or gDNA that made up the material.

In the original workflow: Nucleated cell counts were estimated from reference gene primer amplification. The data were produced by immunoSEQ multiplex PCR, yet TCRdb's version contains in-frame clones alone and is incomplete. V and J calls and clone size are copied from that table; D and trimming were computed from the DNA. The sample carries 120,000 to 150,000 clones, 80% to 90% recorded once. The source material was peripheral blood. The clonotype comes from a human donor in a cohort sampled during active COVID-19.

CDR3 residues: CASSVARGGADTQYF. The CDR3 DNA is TGTGCCAGCAGCGTAGCGAGGGGGGGGGCAGATACGCAGTATTTT. The chain recombines TRBV9 with TRBJ2-3, with D perhaps TRBD2 (7 bases). The germline V and J ends were trimmed by 0 bases and 4 bases, with 12 bases remaining between them. Germline V gene lookup returns CDR1 SGDLS and CDR2 YYNGEE. This CDR3 region has 15 residues.